This T cell receptor beta chain came from a study of blood T cells in healthy people across ages. The study, taken as a whole, reports: The study lacked donor CMV status, which possibly confounded expanded clonotype changes.

The CDR3 contains 14 residues. The germline V and J ends were trimmed by 6 bases and 8 bases, with 19 bases remaining between them. The germline V gene has CDR1 SNHLY and CDR2 FYNNEI. In the case of this clonotype: Its target is unknown.

Together with a sample-barcoded 5' primer, a J-beta primer mix was included in a second PCR lasting roughly 6 to 12 cycles. TCRdb fed the 5' RACE reads into MiXCR, producing one record per CDR3 protein. Of hundreds of thousands of distinct CDR3 sequences listed, about 62% were seen once; the top ten hold 22%. The chain joins TRBV2 to TRBJ1-2, with D perhaps TRBD1 (6 bases). The sample taken for sequencing was blood. The TCR comes from a man aged 25 to 40 in good health. The CDR3 here is CASRVLQGAGGYTF. The CDR3 coding sequence is TGTGCCAGCAGGGTTTTACAGGGCGCTGGGGGCTACACCTTC.